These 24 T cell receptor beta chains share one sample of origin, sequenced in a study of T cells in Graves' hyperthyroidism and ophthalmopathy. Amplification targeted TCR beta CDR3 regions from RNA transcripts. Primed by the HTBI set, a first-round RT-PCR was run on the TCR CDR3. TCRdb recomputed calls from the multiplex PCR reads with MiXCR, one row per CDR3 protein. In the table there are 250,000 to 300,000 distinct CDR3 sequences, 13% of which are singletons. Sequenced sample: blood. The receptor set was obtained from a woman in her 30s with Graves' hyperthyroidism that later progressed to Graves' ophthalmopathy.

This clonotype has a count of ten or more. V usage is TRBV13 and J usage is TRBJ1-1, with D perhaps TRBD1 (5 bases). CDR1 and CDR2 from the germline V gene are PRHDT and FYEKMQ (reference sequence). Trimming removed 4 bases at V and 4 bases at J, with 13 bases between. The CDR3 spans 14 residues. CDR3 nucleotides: TGTGCCAGCAGCTCGAGGGGATGGAGCACTGAAGCTTTCTTT. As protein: CASSSRGWSTEAFF. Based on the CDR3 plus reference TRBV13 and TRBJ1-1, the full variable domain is AAGVIQSPRHLIKEKRETATLKCYPIPRHDTVYWYQQGPGQDPQFLISFYEKMQSDKGSIPDRFSAQQFSDYHSELNMSSLELGDSALYFCASSSRGWSTEAFFGQGTRLTVV.

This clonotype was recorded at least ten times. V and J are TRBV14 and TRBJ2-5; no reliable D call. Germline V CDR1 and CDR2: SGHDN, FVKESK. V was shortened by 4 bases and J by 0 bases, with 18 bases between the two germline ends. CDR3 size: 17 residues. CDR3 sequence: CASSLRGGTLYQETQYF. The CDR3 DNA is TGTGCCAGCAGCCTGCGCGGTGGAACCCTATACCAAGAGACCCAGTACTTC.

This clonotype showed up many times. CDR3 sequence reads: CASSQAGTDQPQHF. Here the CDR3 DNA reads TGTGCCAGCAGCCAAGCGGGGACGGATCAGCCCCAGCATTTT. The chain is built from TRBV4-2 and TRBJ1-5, with TRBD1 as a possible D gene (5 bases). CDR1 is LGHNA, CDR2 YNFKEQ, per germline. CDR3 length: 14 amino acids. The V and J ends lost 1 base and 5 bases respectively, with 9 bases between them.

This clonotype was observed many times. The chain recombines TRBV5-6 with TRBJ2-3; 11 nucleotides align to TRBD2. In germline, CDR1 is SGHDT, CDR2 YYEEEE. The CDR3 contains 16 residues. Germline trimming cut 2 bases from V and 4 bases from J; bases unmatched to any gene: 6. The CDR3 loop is CASSLLAGVSADTQYF. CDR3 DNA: TGTGCCAGCAGCTTACTAGCGGGAGTTTCCGCAGATACGCAGTATTTT.

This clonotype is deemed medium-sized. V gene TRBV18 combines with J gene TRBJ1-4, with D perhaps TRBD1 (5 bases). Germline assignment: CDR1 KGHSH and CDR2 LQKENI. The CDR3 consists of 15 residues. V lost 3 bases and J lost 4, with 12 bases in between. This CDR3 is CASSPSTDFNEKLFF. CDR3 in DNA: TGTGCCAGCTCACCGTCGACAGATTTTAATGAAAAACTGTTTTTT.

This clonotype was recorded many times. The CDR3 loop reads CANGGRGNQPQHF. The DNA of the CDR3 is TGTGCCAATGGGGGACGGGGCAATCAGCCCCAGCATTTT. The chain links TRBV28 to TRBJ1-5, with a possible D match to TRBD1 (5 bases). Germline loops: CDR1 MDHEN, CDR2 SYDVKM. The CDR3 has 13 amino acids. The ends were cut back, 10 bases at V and 2 bases at J, with 12 bases in the middle.

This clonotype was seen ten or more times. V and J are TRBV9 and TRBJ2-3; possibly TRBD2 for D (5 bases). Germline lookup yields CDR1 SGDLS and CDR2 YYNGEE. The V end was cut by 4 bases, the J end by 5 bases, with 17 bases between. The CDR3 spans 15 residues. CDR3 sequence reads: CASSSTGVGIDTQYF. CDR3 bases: TGTGCCAGCAGCTCCACCGGGGTCGGGATAGATACGCAGTATTTT.

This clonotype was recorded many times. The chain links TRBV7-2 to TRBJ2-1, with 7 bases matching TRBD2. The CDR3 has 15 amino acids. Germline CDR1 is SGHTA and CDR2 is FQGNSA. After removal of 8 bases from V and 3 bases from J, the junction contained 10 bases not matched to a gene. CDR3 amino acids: CASAIAGRFYNEQFF. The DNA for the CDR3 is TGTGCCAGCGCCATAGCGGGCCGCTTCTACAATGAGCAGTTCTTC.

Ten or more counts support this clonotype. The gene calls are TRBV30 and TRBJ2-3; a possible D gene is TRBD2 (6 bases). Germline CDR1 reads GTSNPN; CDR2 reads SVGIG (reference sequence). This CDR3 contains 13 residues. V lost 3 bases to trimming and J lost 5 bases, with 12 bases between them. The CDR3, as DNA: TGTGCCTGGAGCGTTGCGGGATTAGATACGCAGTATTTT. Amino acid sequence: CAWSVAGLDTQYF.

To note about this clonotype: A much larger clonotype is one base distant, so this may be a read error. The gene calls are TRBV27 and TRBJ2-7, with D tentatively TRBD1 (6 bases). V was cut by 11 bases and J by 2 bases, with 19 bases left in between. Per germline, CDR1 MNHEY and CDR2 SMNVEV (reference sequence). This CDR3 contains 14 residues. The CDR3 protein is CAGKTETGTYEQYF. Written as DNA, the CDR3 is TGTGCCGGCAAGACTGAAACAGGGACCTACGAGCAGTACTTC.

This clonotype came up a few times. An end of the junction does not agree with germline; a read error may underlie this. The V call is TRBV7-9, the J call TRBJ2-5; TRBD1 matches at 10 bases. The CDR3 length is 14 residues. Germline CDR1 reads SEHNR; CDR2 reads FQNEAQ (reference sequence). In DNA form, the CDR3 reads TGTGCCGGCAGCACGACAGGGGGCGAAGAGACCCAGTACTTC. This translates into CAGSTTGGEETQYF.

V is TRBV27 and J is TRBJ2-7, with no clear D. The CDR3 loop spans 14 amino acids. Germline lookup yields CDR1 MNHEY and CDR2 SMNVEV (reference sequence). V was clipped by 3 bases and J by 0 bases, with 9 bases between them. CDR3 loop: CASSFASVSYEQYF. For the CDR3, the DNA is TGTGCCAGCAGTTTTGCTTCAGTCTCCTACGAGCAGTACTTC.

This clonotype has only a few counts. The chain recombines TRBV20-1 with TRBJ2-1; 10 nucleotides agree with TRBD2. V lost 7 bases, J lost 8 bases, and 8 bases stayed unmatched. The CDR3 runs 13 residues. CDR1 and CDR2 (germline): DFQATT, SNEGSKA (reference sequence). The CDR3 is CSVSRTSGDEQFF. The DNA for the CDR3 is TGCAGTGTTAGCCGGACTAGCGGAGATGAGCAGTTCTTC.

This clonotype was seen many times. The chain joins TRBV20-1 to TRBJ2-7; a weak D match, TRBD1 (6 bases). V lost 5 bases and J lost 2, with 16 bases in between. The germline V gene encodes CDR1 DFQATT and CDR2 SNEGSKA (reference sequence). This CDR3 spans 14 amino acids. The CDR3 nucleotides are TGCAGTGCTGCTAGGGGGTTGGTAACCTACGAGCAGTACTTC. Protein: CSAARGLVTYEQYF.

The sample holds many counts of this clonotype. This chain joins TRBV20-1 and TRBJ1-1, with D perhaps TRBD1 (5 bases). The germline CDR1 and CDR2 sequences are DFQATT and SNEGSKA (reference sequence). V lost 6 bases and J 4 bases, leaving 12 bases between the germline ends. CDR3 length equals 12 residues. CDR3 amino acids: CSATWGGTEAFF. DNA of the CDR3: TGCAGTGCCACCTGGGGGGGCACTGAAGCTTTCTTT.

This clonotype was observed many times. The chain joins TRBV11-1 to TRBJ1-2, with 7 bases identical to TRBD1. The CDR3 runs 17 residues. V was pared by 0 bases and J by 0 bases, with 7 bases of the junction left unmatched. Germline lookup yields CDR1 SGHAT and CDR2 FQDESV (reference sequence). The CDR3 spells CASSLARDRQPNYGYTF. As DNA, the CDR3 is TGTGCCAGCAGCTTAGCCCGGGACAGACAACCTAACTATGGCTACACCTTC.

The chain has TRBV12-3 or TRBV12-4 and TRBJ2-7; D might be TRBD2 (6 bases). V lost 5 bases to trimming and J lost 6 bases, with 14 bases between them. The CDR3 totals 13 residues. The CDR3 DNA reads TGTGCCAGCAGTGGGGATCGGGAGTTCGAGCAGTACTTC. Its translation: CASSGDREFEQYF.

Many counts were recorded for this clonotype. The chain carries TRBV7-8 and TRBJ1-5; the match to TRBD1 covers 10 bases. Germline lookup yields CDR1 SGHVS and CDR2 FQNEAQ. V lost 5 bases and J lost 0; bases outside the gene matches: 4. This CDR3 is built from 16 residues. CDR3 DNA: TGTGCCAGCAGCCCGGGACAGGGGAGTAGCAATCAGCCCCAGCATTTT. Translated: CASSPGQGSSNQPQHF.

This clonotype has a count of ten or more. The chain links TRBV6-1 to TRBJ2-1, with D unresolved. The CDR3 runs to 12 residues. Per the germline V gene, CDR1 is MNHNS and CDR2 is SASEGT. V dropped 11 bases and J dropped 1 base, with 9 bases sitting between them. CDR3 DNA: TGTGCCGTGGCTGCATCCTACAATGAGCAGTTCTTC. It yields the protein CAVAASYNEQFF.

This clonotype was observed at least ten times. In DNA, the CDR3 is TGTGCCAGCATAAAGACAGGGACCACCGGGGAGCTGTTTTTT. Its translation is CASIKTGTTGELFF. The genes are TRBV6-1 and TRBJ2-2; TRBD1 aligns across 7 bases. This CDR3 has 14 amino acids. The V gene's germline CDR1 is MNHNS and CDR2 SASEGT. V was pared by 7 bases and J by 4 bases, with 6 bases of the junction left unmatched.

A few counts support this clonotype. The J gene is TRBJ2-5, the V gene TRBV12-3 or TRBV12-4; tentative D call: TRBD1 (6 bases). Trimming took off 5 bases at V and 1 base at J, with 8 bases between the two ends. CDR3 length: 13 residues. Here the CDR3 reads CASSGTSQETQYF. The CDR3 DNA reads TGTGCCAGCAGTGGGACATCCCAAGAGACCCAGTACTTC.

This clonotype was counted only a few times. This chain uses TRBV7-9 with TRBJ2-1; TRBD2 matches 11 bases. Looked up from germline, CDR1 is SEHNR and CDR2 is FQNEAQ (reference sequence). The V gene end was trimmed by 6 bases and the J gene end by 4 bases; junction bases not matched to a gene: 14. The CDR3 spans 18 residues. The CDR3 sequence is CASSPSSWGLADYNEQFF. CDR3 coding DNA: TGTGCCAGCAGTCCATCGTCTTGGGGACTAGCGGATTACAATGAGCAGTTCTTC.

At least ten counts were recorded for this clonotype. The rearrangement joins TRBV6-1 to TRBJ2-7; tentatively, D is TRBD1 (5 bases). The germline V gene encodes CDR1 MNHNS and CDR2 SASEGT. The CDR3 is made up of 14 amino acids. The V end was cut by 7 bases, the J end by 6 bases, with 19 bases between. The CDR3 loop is CASNLNTQGGEQYF. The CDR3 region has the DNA TGTGCCAGCAACCTAAACACCCAGGGTGGCGAGCAGTACTTC.

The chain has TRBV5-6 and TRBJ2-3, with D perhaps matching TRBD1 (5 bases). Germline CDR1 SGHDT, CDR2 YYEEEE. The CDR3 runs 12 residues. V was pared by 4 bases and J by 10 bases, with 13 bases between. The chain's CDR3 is CASSLGDPPQYF. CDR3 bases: TGTGCCAGCAGCCTAGGGGATCCCCCGCAGTATTTT.